These T cell receptor beta chains were read from a single sample in a study of blood T cell repertoires in COVID-19. Assay: immunoSEQ multiplex PCR; the TCRdb copy retains only in-frame clones and omits some. The sample lists approximately 260,000 clones; about 86% were seen once. Material: PBMCs or T cells enriched from blood (not recorded which). These receptors were collected from a woman in her 40s with acute COVID-19. The CDR3 runs from the conserved cysteine through the conserved F or W. The D gene is left open where the match is weak. Size is stated for part of the rows, as once, few or many counts, or as a class when the clone is expanded.

>.|TRBV30|13|TRBJ2-1|.
CAWCPLPYNEQFF
TGTGCCTGGTGTCCGCTACCTTACAATGAGCAGTTCTTC
>TRBD1|TRBV9|20|TRBJ2-1|.
CASSSRQGGIGGSSYNEQFF
TGTGCCAGCAGCAGCCGACAGGGGGGTATCGGCGGGTCCTCCTACAATGAGCAGTTCTTC
>.|TRBV6-5|14|TRBJ2-3|.
CASSSGRGTDTQYF
TGTGCCAGCAGTTCTGGGAGAGGCACAGATACGCAGTATTTT
>TRBD2|TRBV13|15|TRBJ2-1|.
CASRTSGGPTNEQFF
TGTGCCAGCCGGACTAGCGGGGGCCCGACGAATGAGCAGTTCTTC
>TRBD2|TRBV14|15|TRBJ2-1|.
CASSQTSGVNNEQFF
TGTGCCAGCAGCCAGACTAGCGGGGTTAACAATGAGCAGTTCTTC
>.|TRBV18|17|TRBJ1-3|.
CASSPPTGYTSGNTIYF
TGTGCCAGCTCACCCCCTACAGGTTATACCTCTGGAAACACCATATATTTT
>.|TRBV6-5|15|TRBJ2-2|.
CASKKDREGTGELFF
TGTGCCAGCAAGAAGGACAGGGAGGGGACCGGGGAGCTGTTTTTT
>.|TRBV19|15|TRBJ1-5|few
CASSIVQGGNQPQHF
TGTGCCAGTAGTATAGTCCAGGGCGGAAATCAGCCCCAGCATTTT
>.|TRBV24-1|15|TRBJ2-2|.
CATMAQKGDTGELFF
TGTGCCACCATGGCCCAAAAGGGGGACACCGGGGAGCTGTTTTTT
>.|TRBV19|16|TRBJ2-6|.
CASSKRRGLGANVLTF
TGTGCCAGTAGTAAAAGGAGGGGGCTCGGGGCCAACGTCCTGACTTTC
>TRBD1|TRBV7-9|13|TRBJ1-1|.
CASSPQGTDEAFF
TGTGCCAGCAGCCCTCAGGGGACAGATGAAGCTTTCTTT
>.|TRBV29-1|15|TRBJ2-4|.
CSVGSLGPAKNIQYF
TGCAGCGTTGGGTCCCTGGGCCCAGCCAAAAACATTCAGTACTTC
>TRBD1|TRBV5-1|14|TRBJ1-2|.
CASSGDRAMDGYTF
TGCGCCAGCAGCGGGGACAGGGCGATGGATGGCTACACCTTC
>TRBD1|TRBV5-1|15|TRBJ2-7|.
CASSLGQGASYEQYF
TGCGCCAGCAGCTTGGGCCAGGGGGCCTCCTACGAGCAGTACTTC
>.|TRBV6-5|14|TRBJ2-7|.
CASSPEDSSYEQYF
TGTGCCAGCAGCCCGGAGGATAGCTCCTACGAGCAGTACTTC
>.|TRBV7-6|11|TRBJ2-1|.
CASRRGNEQFF
TGTGCCAGCAGAAGAGGGAATGAGCAGTTCTTC
>.|TRBV19|13|TRBJ1-6|.
CASSIASVSPLHF
TGTGCCAGTAGTATAGCTTCCGTCTCACCCCTCCACTTT
>TRBD1|TRBV10-3|16|TRBJ2-7|.
CAISEEAGTGAYEQYF
TGTGCCATCAGTGAGGAGGCGGGCACAGGGGCCTACGAGCAGTACTTC